This is a list of T cell receptor beta chains from one sample in a study of cytomegalovirus exposure and HLA in healthy donors. Repertoires were generated with immunoSEQ multiplex PCR, while TCRdb's copy carries only in-frame clones and drops some. The sample shows over 150,000 clones, approximately 80% of them seen only once. The sequencing input was PBMCs. The receptors derive from a woman in her twenties or thirties in good health and CMV-seropositive. CDR3s include the opening cysteine and the closing phenylalanine or tryptophan. Fields, in order: CDR3 protein, J gene, V gene.

CDR3aa: CASIGTGSSSYEQYF; j_gene: TRBJ2-7; v_gene: TRBV6-6
CDR3aa: CASSRPGGTEAFF; j_gene: TRBJ1-1; v_gene: TRBV4-1
CDR3aa: CAISPITTGATGELFF; j_gene: TRBJ2-2; v_gene: TRBV10-3
CDR3aa: CASSEGLKSAYEQYF; j_gene: TRBJ2-7; v_gene: TRBV25-1
CDR3aa: CASSPGGLAGGSYEQYF; j_gene: TRBJ2-7; v_gene: TRBV28
CDR3aa: CASHRGWDENIQYF; j_gene: TRBJ2-4; v_gene: TRBV2
CDR3aa: CASSLLGTAFGKQYF; j_gene: TRBJ2-7; v_gene: TRBV7-2
CDR3aa: CASSFRGETQYF; j_gene: TRBJ2-5; v_gene: TRBV27
CDR3aa: CAISDRRSNYGYTF; j_gene: TRBJ1-2; v_gene: TRBV10-3
CDR3aa: CASSFGQDSYEQYF; j_gene: TRBJ2-7; v_gene: TRBV19
CDR3aa: CASSWTEESYEQYF; j_gene: TRBJ2-7; v_gene: TRBV27
CDR3aa: CASSPQGTYSNQPQHF; j_gene: TRBJ1-5; v_gene: TRBV7-2
CDR3aa: CSVGQGIDTGELFF; j_gene: TRBJ2-2; v_gene: TRBV29-1
CDR3aa: CASSQGWGSPLHF; j_gene: TRBJ1-6; v_gene: TRBV19
CDR3aa: CAVGTEPLNEQFF; j_gene: TRBJ2-1; v_gene: TRBV2
CDR3aa: CASTLNPTGPQHF; j_gene: TRBJ1-5; v_gene: TRBV5-6
CDR3aa: CASSPNGGWGVEQYF; j_gene: TRBJ2-7; v_gene: TRBV7-9
CDR3aa: CSVETRLTDTQYF; j_gene: TRBJ2-3; v_gene: TRBV29-1
CDR3aa: CAWSKRGNEQFF; j_gene: TRBJ2-1; v_gene: TRBV30
CDR3aa: CASSLRGRGARDYEQYF; j_gene: TRBJ2-7; v_gene: TRBV7-2
CDR3aa: CASSVGDRVVTPNYGYTF; j_gene: TRBJ1-2; v_gene: TRBV9
CDR3aa: CASRLDRERGYTF; j_gene: TRBJ1-2; v_gene: TRBV2
CDR3aa: CASSGSPRDRGLNEQFF; j_gene: TRBJ2-1; v_gene: TRBV25-1
CDR3aa: CASSPGGGSPIGVNGYTF; j_gene: TRBJ1-2; v_gene: TRBV5-6
CDR3aa: CARGEQGGYTF; j_gene: TRBJ1-2; v_gene: TRBV2
CDR3aa: CASIPFRATLLEAFF; j_gene: TRBJ1-1; v_gene: TRBV9
CDR3aa: CASSLSARGWTEAFF; j_gene: TRBJ1-1; v_gene: TRBV28
CDR3aa: CATSTGGALRGYTF; j_gene: TRBJ1-2; v_gene: TRBV15